The source of this TCR beta chain is a study of T-cell reconstitution after alpha-beta-depleted transplantation in children. CDR3 length equals 13 residues. V shed 3 bases and J shed 1 base, with 4 bases lying between them. It was with unique molecular identifiers that the TCRbeta library was prepared. TCRdb analysed the PCR reads with MiXCR anew, one entry per CDR3 protein. The top ten hold 3% to 3.5% of the sample, which has 150,000 to 200,000 distinct CDR3 sequences, 6% to 7% seen once. Many counts were recorded for this clonotype. Source: PBMCs from the stem cell graft donor, taken from the stem cell graft. This TCR derives from a human donor who donated a stem cell graft to a child with Wiskott-Aldrich syndrome. The chain links TRBV12-3 or TRBV12-4 to TRBJ1-5; D unresolved. The CDR3 is CASSFRSNQPQHF. CDR3 DNA: TGTGCCAGCAGTTTTAGGAGCAATCAGCCCCAGCATTTT.